The present T cell receptor (beta chain) was sequenced within a study of T cell repertoires in cytomegalovirus infection. About the study: It can be stated that public TCR beta signatures indicated CMV infection as well as a matching HLA type.

One entry per CDR3 protein, called by TCRdb with MiXCR from the reads. The repertoire consists of over 450,000 distinct CDR3 sequences, with around 11% occurring once and the leading ten covering 10% to 13%. This clonotype was counted at least ten times. The CDR3 consists of 17 residues. Trimming removed 0 bases from V and 4 bases from J, with 21 bases in between. Germline loops: CDR1 DFQATT, CDR2 SNEGSKA (reference sequence). The genes are TRBV20-1 and TRBJ1-1; tentative D call: TRBD1 (6 bases). The TCR sequence derives from a human donor in good health (CMV status not recorded). Some clones in this sample may be carry-over from other donors' samples. The sequencing sample was made of PBMCs. The DNA for the CDR3 is TGCAGTGCTAGAGATAGGGGGACCTCAGGGGAGCCCACTGAAGCTTTCTTT. The encoded protein is CSARDRGTSGEPTEAFF.